Sequencing of this T cell receptor (beta chain) was carried out in a study of regulatory T cells in long-lasting Graves disease. Regarding the study as a whole: TCR diversity was lower in persistent than newly diagnosed Graves' disease.

Arm-PCR of CDR3 regions and iRepertoire HTBI primers were used to build TCR beta libraries. Each CDR3 protein is one row after TCRdb ran MiXCR on the multiplex PCR reads. The repertoire holds hundreds of thousands of distinct CDR3 sequences, with over 15% as singletons. The V gene's germline CDR1 is LNHDA and CDR2 SQIVND (reference sequence). This CDR3 is 16 amino acids long. V dropped 10 bases and J dropped 2 bases, with 24 bases sitting between them. The time point was: newly diagnosed GD, antithyroid drugs for less than 3 months. Extracted RNA from PBMCs served as the source of the TCR library. The patients were drawn from one endocrinology department in Xi'an, China. As to this clonotype: Its antigen is unknown.

This clonotype was obtained from a female donor with Graves disease. This chain links TRBV19 with TRBJ2-7; D perhaps matches TRBD1 (5 bases). Material: peripheral blood mononuclear cells (PBMCs), obtained at new diagnosis, from a patient treated with antithyroid drugs. CDR3 bases: TGTGCCACCCACTGGATGGGGCCCGATGGGGCCTACGAGCAGTACTTC. Protein product: CATHWMGPDGAYEQYF. Based on the CDR3 plus reference TRBV19 and TRBJ2-7, the full variable domain is DGGITQSPKYLFRKEGQNVTLSCEQNLNHDAMYWYRQDPGQGLRLIYYSQIVNDFQKGDIAEGYSVSREKKESFPLTVTSAQKNPTAFYLCATHWMGPDGAYEQYFGPGTRLTVT.